The T cell receptor (beta chain) described here comes from a study of T cell repertoires in cytomegalovirus infection. This CDR3 is built from 18 residues. Germline-derived CDR1 and CDR2 are SGHTA and FQGNSA. The J segment lost 1 base and the V segment lost 1 base, leaving 8 bases of the junction unmatched. TCRdb reanalysed the reads using MiXCR and keeps one entry per CDR3 protein. The profile shows tens of thousands of distinct CDR3 sequences, approximately 22% of them singletons. This clonotype turned up a few times. The antigen is undetermined. V usage is TRBV7-2 and J usage is TRBJ1-1, with 11 bases that match TRBD1. The TCR sequence derives from a human donor in good health (CMV status not recorded). Some clones in this sample may be carry-over from other donors' samples. The material sequenced was CD8+ T cells from cultured PBMCs, taken from culture after CMV antigen stimulation. CDR3 residues: CASSLGGTGGGWNTEAFF. DNA for the CDR3: TGTGCCAGCAGCTTAGGGGGGACAGGGGGAGGTTGGAACACTGAAGCTTTCTTT.